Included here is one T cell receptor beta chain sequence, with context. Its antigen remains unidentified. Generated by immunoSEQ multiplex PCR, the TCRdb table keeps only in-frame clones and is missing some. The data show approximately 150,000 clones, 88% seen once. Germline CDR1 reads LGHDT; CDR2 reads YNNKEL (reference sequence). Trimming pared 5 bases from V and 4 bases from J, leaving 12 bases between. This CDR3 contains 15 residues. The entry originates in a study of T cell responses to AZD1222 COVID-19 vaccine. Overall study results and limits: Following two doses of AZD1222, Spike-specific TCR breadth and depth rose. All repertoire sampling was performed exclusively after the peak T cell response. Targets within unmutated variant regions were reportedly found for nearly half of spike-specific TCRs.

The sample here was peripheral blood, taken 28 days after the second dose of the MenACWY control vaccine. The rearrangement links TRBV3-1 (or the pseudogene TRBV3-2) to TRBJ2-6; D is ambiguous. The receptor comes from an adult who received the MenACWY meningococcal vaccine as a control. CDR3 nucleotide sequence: TGTGCCAGCAGCTTCACGCGCACCGGGGCCAACGTCCTGACTTTC. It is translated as CASSFTRTGANVLTF.